This TCR beta chain was recorded in a study of T cells after yellow fever vaccination. The sample holds many counts of this clonotype. The CDR3 is 15 amino acids. V was cut by 6 bases and J by 0 bases, with 17 bases left in between. Germline assignment: CDR1 SQVTM and CDR2 ANQGSEA. From the 5' RACE reads, TCRdb called clonotypes with MiXCR, one entry per CDR3 protein. The sample consists of some 340,000 distinct CDR3 sequences, approximately 12% of them appearing once. This sequence joins TRBV29-1 and TRBJ1-1; D perhaps matches TRBD1 (5 bases). The specimen was CD4+ T cells sorted from PBMCs, collected 45 days after the yellow fever booster vaccination. The receptor was derived from a man aged 18 to 35 who received the YFV17D yellow fever vaccine. The chain's CDR3 is CSVSSGWGMNTEAFF. The CDR3 nucleotides read TGCAGCGTCTCCTCAGGGTGGGGCATGAACACTGAAGCTTTCTTT.